This TCR beta chain is from a study of T cell changes during pregnancy in multiple sclerosis. Produced via immunoSEQ multiplex PCR; TCRdb's table is partial and in-frame only. The sample has approximately 69,000 clones; 94% are singletons. The CDR3 is 15 amino acids. Germline values: CDR1 SGDLS, CDR2 YYNGEE. V was clipped by 0 bases and J by 3 bases; unmatched bases: 3. This rearrangement joins TRBV9 to TRBJ1-2, with 9 bases aligning to TRBD1. The sequence was obtained from a female donor with multiple sclerosis, enrolled in a pregnancy study. Sequenced material: peripheral blood, taken in the third trimester of pregnancy. CDR3 nucleotides: TGTGCCAGCAGCGTAGGTTGGACAGGGGACTATGGCTACACCTTC. Its translation: CASSVGWTGDYGYTF.